This T cell receptor (beta chain) was identified in a study of T cells in localized non-small cell lung cancer. About this clone itself: Its antigen is not known.

The assay was immunoSEQ multiplex PCR, and TCRdb's table has in-frame clones only and misses some. The sample has tens of thousands of clones; around 80% are singletons. The V gene's germline CDR1 is LNHDA and CDR2 SQIVND (reference sequence). The germline V and J ends were trimmed by 5 bases and 9 bases, with 16 bases remaining between them. CDR3 length equals 13 residues. Study-level results: The study found T cell clonality highest in uninvolved adjacent lung, above tumor. Turning up in adjacent lung were a median around 60 of the top 100 tumor clones.

V usage is TRBV19 and J usage is TRBJ1-1; no clear D. The TCR was taken from a male donor aged 60 or over with stage III squamous cell lung carcinoma. The material sequenced was peripheral blood, taken before any cancer treatment. CDR3 DNA: TGTGCCAGTAGTCCCCCGGGCGTAGCTCAAGCTTTCTTT. Residues: CASSPPGVAQAFF.